The T cell receptor (beta chain) described here comes from a study of vaccination effects on CD4 cells after COVID-19. Study as a whole: Each of three convalescent patients underwent sampling at an early and a late point after vaccination.

It was after around eleven days of culture that CD4+ T cells were isolated. The infection with SARS-CoV-2 (confirmed by PCR) occurred in this person between March and December 2020. Each participant was administered two doses of either the BNT162b2 or the mRNA-1273 vaccine. With 1 base removed from V and 3 bases from J, the gap between germline ends came to 9 bases. Germline lookup yields CDR1 MNHEY and CDR2 SVGAGI. The CDR3 spans 15 residues. About this clone itself: The antigen remains undetermined.

TCRdb's copy holds only in-frame clones and misses some; the assay was immunoSEQ multiplex PCR. Here the sample spans roughly 46,000 clones, around three quarters being singletons. Study-level findings and limits: The study got few convalescent patients and did not collect any early post-infection timepoints.

The rearrangement links TRBV6-5 to TRBJ1-4, with D tentatively TRBD1 (6 bases). This sample comprised CD4+ T cells from PBMCs cultured without peptide, obtained after COVID-19 vaccination. The TCR comes from a human donor who had a prior SARS-CoV-2 infection. The CDR3 nucleotides are TGTGCCAGCAGTTACTTCAGGGGAGCTAATGAAAAACTGTTTTTT. It codes for CASSYFRGANEKLFF.